The 8 T cell receptor beta chains below were found in one sample sequenced in a study of T-cell reconstitution after alpha-beta-depleted transplantation in children. For TCRbeta, the library was prepared with unique molecular identifiers. TCRdb called the PCR reads again in MiXCR, with one record for every CDR3 protein. Found here are approximately 650,000 distinct CDR3 sequences, 10% to 15% of them singletons; the top ten hold 0.79%. Sequencing was performed on PBMCs, taken before TCRalphabeta/CD19-depleted stem cell transplant. These receptors were collected from a girl aged 2-10 years with congenital amegakaryocytic thrombocytopenia, due to receive a stem cell transplant.

This clonotype was seen a few times. The chain carries TRBV11-2 and TRBJ2-7, with a possible D match to TRBD2 (5 bases). Germline values: CDR1 SGHAT, CDR2 FQNNGV. The CDR3 is made up of 15 amino acids. The V gene lost 1 base and the J gene lost 1 base, with 11 bases spanning the gap. CDR3 sequence reads: CASSLVAPGSYEQYF. The CDR3 DNA is TGTGCCAGCAGCTTAGTAGCCCCGGGATCCTACGAGCAGTACTTC.

The sample holds a few counts of this clonotype. The gene calls are TRBV14 and TRBJ2-3; D perhaps matches TRBD2 (5 bases). The V gene lost 3 bases and the J gene lost 0 bases, with 13 bases spanning the gap. This CDR3 is 16 amino acids long. Germline CDR1 is SGHDN and CDR2 is FVKESK. The CDR3 DNA reads TGTGCCAGCAGCCAGAGCCTGCGGACTAGCACAGATACGCAGTATTTT. Translation gives CASSQSLRTSTDTQYF. The full variable domain, with the rest looked up from reference TRBV14 and TRBJ2-3, is EAGVTQFPSHSVIEKGQTVTLRCDPISGHDNLYWYRRVMGKEIKFLLHFVKESKQDESGMPNNRFLAERTGGTYSTLKVQPAELEDSGVYFCASSQSLRTSTDTQYFGPGTRLTVL.

The chain recombines TRBV30 with TRBJ2-7, with 14 bases identical to TRBD2. The CDR3 is made up of 16 amino acids. Germline V lookup: CDR1 GTSNPN, CDR2 SVGIG (reference sequence). V lost 5 bases, J lost 1 base, and 7 bases stayed unmatched. The chain's CDR3 is CAWGPGLAGDSYEQYF. The CDR3 coding sequence is TGTGCCTGGGGACCGGGACTAGCGGGAGATTCCTACGAGCAGTACTTC.

The CDR3 region has the DNA TGTGCCAGCAGTTCGACAGGGAGTTTCGCCTACGAGCAGTACTTC. Translated, it gives CASSSTGSFAYEQYF. The chain uses TRBV27 and TRBJ2-7, with 7 bases matching TRBD1. The trim removed 4 bases at V and 2 bases at J, leaving 8 bases unmatched. Looked up from germline, CDR1 is MNHEY and CDR2 is SMNVEV (reference sequence). This CDR3 spans 15 amino acids.

Ten or more counts support this clonotype. The chain joins TRBV20-1 to TRBJ2-5; 12 nucleotides agree with TRBD2. Germline V CDR1 and CDR2: DFQATT, SNEGSKA (reference sequence). This CDR3 comprises 15 residues. The ends lost 3 bases at V and 1 base at J; junction bases unmatched: 3. The CDR3 loop reads CSASLTSGSQETQYF. The CDR3 bases are TGCAGTGCTAGTTTGACTAGCGGGAGCCAAGAGACCCAGTACTTC.

In its sample, this clonotype was seen many times. The CDR3 loop reads CASREIGAYEQYF. Here the CDR3 DNA reads TGTGCCAGCAGAGAGATCGGAGCCTACGAGCAGTACTTC. This chain links TRBV12-3 or TRBV12-4 with TRBJ2-7; D unresolved. The CDR3 covers 13 residues. V dropped 6 bases and J dropped 2 bases, with 11 bases sitting between them.

Ten or more counts support this clonotype. The chain has TRBV10-3 and TRBJ2-7, with no clear D. CDR3 length: 18 amino acids. CDR1 is ENHRY, CDR2 SYGVKD, per germline. Trimming took off 0 bases at V and 0 bases at J, with 18 bases between the two ends. This chain's CDR3 is CAISESSWAPRSSYEQYF. CDR3 in DNA: TGTGCCATCAGTGAGTCTTCTTGGGCTCCCCGTAGCTCCTACGAGCAGTACTTC.

This clonotype was counted many times. J is TRBJ2-3 and V is TRBV5-1, with D unclear. Germline values: CDR1 SGHRS, CDR2 YFSETQ. Trimming pared 4 bases from V and 2 bases from J, leaving 11 bases between. The CDR3 length is 14 residues. In DNA, the CDR3 is TGCGCCAGCAGCCCCCAGCGACACACAGATACGCAGTATTTT. Encoded protein: CASSPQRHTDTQYF.